This TCR beta chain was captured by sequencing in a study of cytomegalovirus exposure and HLA in healthy donors (dated by TCRdb to the late 2010s). Looking at the study overall: An earlier analysis of 587 of the donors reported around 280 Gb of sequence data and 95 million to 120 million unique TCR beta sequences obtained from around 190 million T cells. Roughly 300 gigabases of sequencing data and tens of millions of unique TCR sequences were included in an early release covering 500 to 750 HLA-typed donors. Among the roughly 400 genotyped donors, around 81% belonged to the genetic ancestry cluster associated with self-reported Caucasian donors. The study aimed to test whether signatures of past pathogen exposure could be identified by cataloging public T cell receptors. The T cell repertoires of around 670 subjects were profiled by immunosequencing and related to cytomegalovirus serostatus. Besides the first cohort of roughly 640 subjects, a separate validation cohort made up of roughly 130 different subjects was used. High-throughput TCR immunosequencing, statistical association of individual TCRs with disease status, and machine learning were combined to predict cytomegalovirus infection status. A later analysis re-analyzed previously published TCR beta repertoires from roughly 630 donors and added high-resolution HLA genotyping to study TCR occurrence patterns. The later analysis used no new phenotypic data to find candidate immune exposures, relying instead on TCR beta sequences and their occurrence across donors. An earlier analysis of some 600 of the donors applied high-throughput TCR beta sequencing to assess whether each TCR beta V gene segment acted as functional or pseudogenic. Donor age, sex, ethnicity and CMV serostatus were compiled alongside the repertoire data. In a later genetic analysis, genome-wide SNP genotypes for about 60% of the 666 donors were used, and that subset was treated as a discovery cohort. Every repertoire in the discovery cohort had been generated on one and the same sequencing platform. HLA typing covered class I and class II loci at four-digit resolution. The number of typed donors differed by locus: about 620-640 for A, B, C, DRB1 and DQB1; approximately 540 for DQA1; some 590 for DPA1; and 400 to 480 for DPB1. Four or five DR-DQ haplotypes were handled as single units for association and clustering because linkage in the cohort was strong. Among 300 to 450 genotyped donors of the cohort, an average of about 240,000 unique TCR beta nucleotide sequences were sequenced per donor, roughly 20% of them non-productive.

CDR1 and CDR2 are drawn from the germline V gene (reference sequence): MNHEY, SMNVEV. There are 11 amino acids in the CDR3, from cysteine to phenylalanine inclusive. Here the CDR3 DNA is all that survives: 33 bases in frame from base 1. The junction carries 9 bases between V and J, which are trimmed by 8 bases and 5 bases respectively. In its sample, this clone was seen a few times. What antigen it recognizes has not been identified. No base quality information exists; no much larger clone differs at one position. Libraries were made using the immunoSEQ multiplex PCR assay. For the multiplex PCR, a mixture combining 60 forward primers for TCR Vbeta segments and 13 reverse primers for TCR Jbeta segments was used. The CDR3 region of rearranged TCR beta genes was amplified from genomic DNA by a multiplex PCR assay. On the Illumina HiSeq System, the amplified TCR beta libraries were sequenced as 87-base-pair reads. On the authors' methods: A later analysis counted some 74 million unique TCR beta chains across the approximately 700 repertoires, and 9 million to 14 million of these chains were shared by at least two donors. A nearest-neighbor algorithm error-corrected the raw reads and collapsed the reads into unique sequences, merging closely related sequences to remove PCR and sequencing errors. CDR3 sequences were aligned to IMGT reference sequences to assign V, D and J gene segments. For a sequence to be retained, at least a six-nucleotide match to both a V gene segment and a J gene segment was required. Rearrangements were classified as productive when the CDR3 lacked stop codons and remained in frame with V and J, and all other rearrangements were classified as non-productive. Following IMGT convention, CDR3 was defined as the stretch from the second conserved V-encoded cysteine to the conserved J-encoded phenylalanine. The earlier analysis of some 550 of the donors excluded any sequence lacking an unambiguous match to a single V gene segment. An earlier analysis of approximately 590 of the donors classified V segments as functional when productive rearrangements were above 56.7% and as segregating when the standard deviation between donors was above 5%. A statistical classification framework was developed to diagnose cytomegalovirus status using the catalog of TCR beta chain sequences. V and J gene assignment, in a later analysis, came from comparing TCR nucleotide sequences with IMGT/GENE-DB human TR gene sequences. Using the TCRdist pipeline, a later analysis assigned CDR3 sequences along with most-parsimonious VDJ recombination scenarios. In a later analysis, each TCR beta chain was defined by its CDR3 amino acid sequence together with its V-gene family, and reads without a unique V-gene family were excluded. To address suspected cross-contamination and a sequencing artifact, a later analysis removed a few hundred highly shared, low-generation-probability nucleotide sequences. In a later analysis, a clonal expansion index was calculated for each public chain from normalized within-repertoire ranks of inferred template counts. Generation probabilities in a later analysis came from a VDJ recombination model fitted to out-of-frame rearrangements, and those results were checked against IGoR. In a later analysis, TCR-TCR, TCR-HLA and TCR-CMV co-occurrence was scored with hypergeometric tests, and a repertoire-size bias correction was applied to TCR pairs. A later analysis estimated false discovery rates by permuting HLA or CMV assignments 20 times. A later analysis grouped co-occurring TCRs with DBSCAN, adding TCRdist sequence similarity when clustering within HLA-allele-positive subsets. Repertoires with fewer than 30,000 or more than 120,000 public chains, plus five repertoires with anomalous nucleotide sharing, were excluded from co-occurrence clustering. TCRdb took over this immuneACCESS table, retaining in-frame rearrangements with V and J assigned. Such tables are incomplete; in checked studies, under half of the missing clones stem from an unresolved V gene, and the remainder is unexplained. V, J and clone size are taken as reported in that table, and D and trimming were inferred from the DNA itself. For this sample the table gives about 190,000 clones, of which roughly 80% were detected only once. Of the sample, about 5.7% falls within the top ten clones.

In total, more than 500 healthy bone marrow donors made up the cohort. All cohort members were sampled while nominally healthy, although unrecorded immune exposures were likely present. The donor tested CMV seropositive, placing the donor among the 289 seropositive members of the cohort. Every donor gave a peripheral blood sample, and the peripheral blood mononuclear cells from that sample were used for TCR beta sequencing. The Qiagen DNeasy Blood Extraction Kit was used to extract genomic DNA from the blood cell samples. On the study overall, not on this receptor specifically: Roughly uniform sequencing depth across donors was assumed in presence/absence analyses, although this assumption may not hold. HLA typing was unavailable for some donors at each locus, so association tests used only the typed subset. Assigning TCR associations to individual alleles was difficult when HLA alleles, especially DR and DQ, strongly co-occurred. A few of the identified cytomegalovirus-associated TCR beta chains were confirmed in vitro to be specific for cytomegalovirus antigens. In a later analysis, around 17,000 TCR beta sequences were associated with specific HLA alleles at a false discovery rate of 0.05. Most CMV-associated TCR beta chains appeared to be HLA-restricted in a later analysis, and the HLA associations seemed to be driven largely by CMV exposure. According to a later analysis, TCR association rates differed among HLA loci, with DRB1 alleles showing the most associated TCRs and HLA-C alleles showing the fewest. Linkage disequilibrium might explain the correlated functional status among segregating V segments, but an unknown experimental factor could not be excluded. In an earlier analysis of around 500 of the donors, most TCR beta V segments appeared in productive rearrangements about 90% or about 30% of the time, broadly matching IMGT annotations. In a later genetic analysis, fewer N-insertions in productive TCRs were reported among donors in an Asian-associated ancestry cluster than the 666-donor mean. The authors suggested that the approach could potentially be extended to other disease states and immunological phenotypes. For the cohort, immune exposure information was limited to CMV serostatus. Most TCR sequences were seen in very few donors, while some public TCRs were found in many individuals. Only TCR beta chains were sequenced in this cohort, and the absence of alpha or paired-chain data limited detectable features. A cluster of highly shared sequence variants was judged likely to be a technical artifact of the sequencing pipeline. The 87-base-pair reads could not distinguish some IMGT-functional V segments, including TRBV6-2 and TRBV6-3, so those segments were excluded. A further reported finding was that TCR beta sequences accurately predicted the HLA-A and HLA-B alleles for most subjects in the first cohort. In both the original and validation cohorts, the classifier was reported to diagnose cytomegalovirus status with high specificity and sensitivity. A later analysis reported that several top co-occurrence clusters appeared linked to parvovirus B19, influenza, CMV and Epstein-Barr virus. The study gave a list of about 160 TCR beta chains associated with cytomegalovirus. Because counts were too low, about 15 rarely observed V segments, including chromosome 9 orphons, were left out of the earlier analysis of several hundred of the donors. In a later analysis, HLA-associated TCR beta chains showed more clonal expansion and lower generation probabilities than non-associated chains that were equally common. An association between a missense DCLRE1C variant and V-gene and J-gene trimming of TCR beta chains was found in a later genetic analysis and replicated in an independent cohort.

This TCR came from a man between 40 and 49 years old in good health and CMV-seropositive. This receptor chain uses TRBV27 and TRBJ2-5; TRBD1 could be the D gene, as 6 bases match. What was sequenced was PBMCs. The DNA sequence reads TGTGCCAGCTCAAGGGGGGAGACCCAGTACTTC. Its amino acids are CASSRGETQYF.